This is a list of T cell receptor beta chains from one sample in a study of blood T cell repertoires in COVID-19. The data were produced by immunoSEQ multiplex PCR, yet TCRdb's version contains in-frame clones alone and is incomplete. The repertoire holds fewer than 200,000 clones, with 85% as singletons. Input material: peripheral blood. The source of these receptors is an elderly woman with COVID-19, enrolled during active disease. The CDR3 runs from the conserved cysteine through the conserved F or W. The order of the fields is D gene, J gene, V gene, clone size, CDR3 length, CDR3 protein, CDR3 DNA. The D gene is left open where the match is weak. Clone size is not always given. Where it is, it says once, few, many or a class for expanded clones.

TRBD1,TRBJ2-7,TRBV2,NA,13,CASRNRGSYEQYF,TGTGCCAGCAGAAACAGGGGCTCCTACGAGCAGTACTTC
TRBD2,TRBJ2-3,TRBV29-1,NA,14,CSVALAGITDTQYF,TGCAGCGTTGCGCTAGCGGGGATCACAGATACGCAGTATTTT
TRBD1,TRBJ1-2,TRBV9,NA,13,CASSVEGADGYTF,TGTGCCAGCAGCGTAGAGGGGGCGGACGGCTACACCTTC
NA,TRBJ1-2,TRBV29-1,NA,12,CSVGTGRNGYTF,TGCAGCGTTGGTACAGGCAGGAATGGCTACACCTTC
NA,TRBJ2-6,TRBV5-5,NA,12,CASLSGANVLTF,TGTGCCAGCCTGTCTGGGGCCAACGTCCTGACTTTC
NA,TRBJ1-2,TRBV9,once,14,CASSVGSGRYGYTF,TGTGCCAGCAGCGTAGGGTCGGGGAGGTATGGCTACACCTTC
TRBD1,TRBJ1-5,TRBV5-1,NA,15,CASRPDRGGGQPQHF,TGCGCCAGCAGACCAGACAGGGGTGGAGGTCAGCCCCAGCATTTT
TRBD1,TRBJ1-1,TRBV29-1,NA,14,CSVQGGKGKTEAFF,TGCAGCGTCCAGGGGGGTAAGGGGAAAACTGAAGCTTTCTTT
TRBD1,TRBJ2-1,TRBV11-1,once,11,CASSPGQGDFF,TGTGCCAGCAGTCCAGGACAGGGTGACTTCTTC
NA,TRBJ1-3,TRBV9,NA,14,CASSAGDSGNTIYF,TGTGCCAGCAGCGCGGGGGACTCTGGAAACACCATATATTTT
NA,TRBJ1-5,TRBV18,once,14,CASSPGGGWQPQHF,TGTGCCAGCTCCCCGGGCGGGGGGTGGCAGCCCCAGCATTTT
NA,TRBJ1-5,TRBV6-5,NA,13,CASRGSEYQPQHF,TGTGCCAGTCGGGGAAGTGAGTATCAGCCCCAGCATTTT
NA,TRBJ1-5,TRBV6-2/TRBV6-3,few,14,CASSYFAGNQPQHF,TGTGCCAGCAGTTACTTTGCAGGCAATCAGCCCCAGCATTTT
TRBD1,TRBJ1-1,TRBV19,few,15,CASSEGRGLGTEAFF,TGTGCCAGTAGTGAGGGCAGGGGGCTCGGCACTGAAGCTTTCTTT
TRBD1,TRBJ1-2,TRBV19,NA,17,CASSNLLRGQGAYGYTF,TGTGCCAGTAGTAACCTACTTCGGGGACAGGGAGCCTATGGCTACACCTTC
TRBD1,TRBJ2-7,TRBV19,NA,13,CASSETGGGEQYF,TGTGCCAGTAGTGAAACAGGGGGCGGAGAGCAGTACTTC
NA,TRBJ1-1,TRBV9,NA,17,CASSLGRGITGNTEAFF,TGTGCCAGCAGCCTCGGGAGGGGGATTACAGGGAACACTGAAGCTTTCTTT
NA,TRBJ2-7,TRBV28,NA,10,CATFSYEQYF,TGTGCCACCTTTTCCTACGAGCAGTACTTC
NA,TRBJ2-5,TRBV19,NA,11,CASKDGVTQYF,TGTGCCAGTAAGGACGGGGTGACCCAGTACTTC
NA,TRBJ1-2,TRBV19,NA,15,CASSEGGLRLDGYTF,TGTGCCAGTTCCGAGGGAGGGTTAAGGTTGGATGGCTACACCTTC
NA,TRBJ1-2,TRBV7-9,NA,15,CASSPVGGRGYGYTF,TGTGCCAGCAGCCCCGTGGGGGGTCGCGGCTATGGCTACACCTTC
NA,TRBJ1-5,TRBV19,NA,19,CASSLSRGKGWGSNQPQHF,TGTGCCAGTAGTCTATCTCGAGGTAAGGGGTGGGGAAGCAATCAGCCCCAGCATTTT
TRBD1,TRBJ2-7,TRBV6-5,NA,14,CASRTGQGAYEQYF,TGTGCCAGCAGGACAGGACAGGGGGCCTACGAGCAGTACTTC
NA,TRBJ2-7,TRBV3-1/TRBV3-2,NA,12,CASSQSSYEQYF,TGTGCCAGCAGCCAGAGCTCCTACGAGCAGTACTTC
TRBD2,TRBJ2-3,TRBV9,once,18,CASSEQSGLAGSTDTQYF,TGTGCCAGCAGCGAACAAAGCGGACTAGCGGGGAGCACAGATACGCAGTATTTT
NA,TRBJ2-3,TRBV5-1,NA,14,CASRISGAPDTQYF,TGCGCCAGCCGAATTTCAGGGGCCCCGGATACGCAGTATTTT
NA,TRBJ2-2,TRBV7-3,once,15,CASSRVAGNTGELFF,TGTGCCAGCAGCCGGGTGGCGGGTAACACCGGGGAGCTGTTTTTT
NA,TRBJ2-1,TRBV28,NA,12,CAIGRDVNEQFF,TGTGCCATCGGGCGGGACGTCAATGAGCAGTTCTTC
NA,TRBJ1-2,TRBV27,NA,15,CASSLTNRPNYGYTF,TGTGCCAGCAGTTTAACCAACAGACCCAACTATGGCTACACCTTC
TRBD1,TRBJ1-2,TRBV27,NA,13,CASSDTGDYGYTF,TGTGCCAGCAGTGATACAGGGGACTATGGCTACACCTTC
NA,TRBJ1-1,TRBV5-1,NA,15,CASSWAGGMNTEAFF,TGCGCCAGCAGCTGGGCGGGAGGCATGAACACTGAAGCTTTCTTT
NA,TRBJ1-4,TRBV18,NA,14,CASSPPGAVEKLFF,TGTGCCAGCTCACCACCGGGGGCCGTTGAAAAACTGTTTTTT
NA,TRBJ2-3,TRBV28,NA,10,CASSSNTQYF,TGTGCCAGCAGTTCTAATACGCAGTATTTT
TRBD1,TRBJ2-1,TRBV10-3,NA,17,CAISQTIPGQGAGEQFF,TGTGCCATCAGTCAAACCATCCCGGGACAGGGGGCCGGCGAGCAGTTCTTC
TRBD1,TRBJ2-7,TRBV2,NA,17,CASSPDRGRTGGGEQYF,TGTGCCAGCAGCCCTGATCGGGGTAGGACAGGAGGTGGAGAGCAGTACTTC
NA,TRBJ1-3,TRBV5-1,NA,14,CASSLTVSGNTIYF,TGCGCCAGCAGCTTGACAGTCTCTGGAAACACCATATATTTT
NA,TRBJ2-2,TRBV5-8,once,17,CASSSGLAKPPTGELFF,TGTGCCAGCAGCTCCGGACTCGCAAAACCACCGACGGGGGAGCTGTTTTTT
NA,TRBJ2-7,TRBV5-1,NA,14,CASSPGQSRYEQYF,TGCGCCAGCAGCCCCGGACAGTCCCGCTACGAGCAGTACTTC
NA,TRBJ1-1,TRBV12-3/TRBV12-4,NA,13,CASSLPGGTEAFF,TGTGCCAGCAGTTTGCCCGGGGGCACTGAAGCTTTCTTT
NA,TRBJ1-3,TRBV18,NA,16,CASSPPGQQLGNTIYF,TGTGCCAGCTCACCACCGGGGCAGCAACTTGGAAACACCATATATTTT
NA,TRBJ2-3,TRBV9,NA,13,CASSALGGDTQYF,TGTGCCAGCAGCGCCCTGGGGGGAGATACGCAGTATTTT
NA,TRBJ1-1,TRBV9,NA,13,CASSVGGRTEAFF,TGTGCCAGCAGCGTAGGGGGGAGGACTGAAGCTTTCTTT
NA,TRBJ1-5,TRBV3-1/TRBV3-2,NA,15,CASSQQQGRGQPQHF,TGTGCCAGCAGCCAGCAGCAGGGTCGTGGTCAGCCCCAGCATTTT
NA,TRBJ1-5,TRBV12-2,few,10,CLTTDQPQHF,TGCCTTACTACTGATCAGCCCCAGCATTTT
NA,TRBJ1-3,TRBV27,NA,16,CASSPGDRFSGNTIYF,TGTGCCAGCAGTCCCGGAGACAGATTCTCTGGAAACACCATATATTTT
NA,TRBJ1-4,TRBV7-9,NA,14,CASSSSGMGEKLFF,TGTGCCAGCAGCTCCTCGGGGATGGGTGAAAAACTGTTTTTT
TRBD1,TRBJ1-2,TRBV5-4,NA,12,CASRDRAYGYTF,TGTGCCAGCCGGGACAGGGCTTATGGCTACACCTTC